The TCR beta chain described here comes from a study of T cell responses to AZD1222 COVID-19 vaccine. Study-wide points: Among the donors, most were white British and more were female, and clonal diversity was possibly underestimated. Two AZD1222 doses significantly raised spike-specific TCR breadth and depth over controls.

The method was immunoSEQ multiplex PCR; TCRdb's version includes in-frame clones alone and lacks a portion of them. The profile shows 130,000 to 150,000 clones, around 90% of them singletons. As regards this clone: Its specificity is unknown.

The V and J ends lost 5 bases and 8 bases, in that order; junction bases with no gene match: 12. The CDR3 length is 16 residues. Germline V lookup: CDR1 SGHTS, CDR2 YDEGEE. This material consisted of peripheral blood, taken on day 0 of MenACWY control vaccination. The chain is built from TRBV5-8 and TRBJ1-4; 10 nucleotides line up with TRBD1. The sequence was collected from an adult in good health. For the CDR3, the DNA is TGTGCCAGCAGAAGATCCCCCGGGACAGGGGTCGAAAAACTGTTTTTT. Protein product: CASRRSPGTGVEKLFF.